This T cell receptor beta chain originates from a study of graft-versus-host responses after intestinal transplantation. Overall study: Each recipient received a multivisceral, liver-intestinal, or isolated intestinal graft. All recipients got anti-thymocyte globulin induction, then tacrolimus and steroids for 2 to 3 years.

This clone has a handful of counts. No antigen is known for it. Repertoires were generated with immunoSEQ multiplex PCR, while TCRdb's copy carries only in-frame clones and drops some. The sample records 28,000 or so clones, around 85% being singletons. The study's findings and limits: Peak circulating GvH clone levels were associated with early post-transplant HvG declines. When patients had graft-donor T cell macrochimerism, their allografts held high graft-versus-host to host-versus-graft clonal ratios.

The TCR comes from a human donor who received an intestinal transplant. Here the sequenced sample was unstimulated CD8+ T cells sorted from spleen or lymph node cells, taken before intestinal transplant.

The CDR3 region is CASSVRELGANVLTF. As DNA, the CDR3 is TGTGCCAGCAGCGTAAGAGAGCTCGGGGCCAACGTCCTGACTTTC. V gene TRBV5-6 combines with J gene TRBJ2-6; unclear D gene. The germline V gene has CDR1 SGHDT and CDR2 YYEEEE. The CDR3 runs to 15 residues. Trimming cost V 4 bases and J 4 bases, with 12 bases left between them. Complete variable domain (other parts from reference TRBV5-6 and TRBJ2-6): DAGVTQSPTHLIKTRGQQVTLRCSPKSGHDTVSWYQQALGQGPQFIFQYYEEEERQRGNFPDRFSGHQFPNYSSELNVNALLLGDSALYLCASSVRELGANVLTFGAGSRLTVL.